This T cell receptor beta chain was sequenced during a study of blood T cells in healthy people across ages. Study results and caveats: CMV infection status of these donors was not known.

The study recruited healthy Caucasian donors from Russia who were aged roughly 6 to 90. CDR3 size: 15 residues. Germline V gene data show CDR1 as SGHVS and CDR2 as FQNEAQ. V lost 1 base and J lost 5, with 12 bases in between. It was with a sample-barcoded 5' primer and a J-beta primer mix that a second PCR of roughly 7 to 12 cycles was run. Every sample returned 2.5 million or more CDR3-containing paired-end reads. Using its own MiXCR run on the 5' RACE reads, TCRdb lists one record per CDR3 protein. The sample records around 1.5 million distinct CDR3 sequences, approximately 32% being singletons. As to this clonotype: Its target is not known.

The chain uses TRBV7-8 and TRBJ1-5, with a tentative D call TRBD1 (6 bases). Input material: blood. The source of this sequence is a woman in her 30s in good health. The CDR3 spells CASSLDGQGHQPQHF. In DNA, the CDR3 is TGTGCCAGCAGCTTAGACGGGCAGGGGCATCAGCCCCAGCATTTT.